These 9 T cell receptor beta chains were sequenced from one sample in a study of T cell changes during pregnancy in multiple sclerosis. The repertoire was sequenced with immunoSEQ multiplex PCR; TCRdb's copy has only in-frame clones and lacks some. Altogether tens of thousands of clones are present, just over 90% being singletons, with the ten largest covering 1.3%. The material sequenced was peripheral blood, taken in the second trimester of pregnancy. These receptors came from a female donor with multiple sclerosis, enrolled in a pregnancy study.

V usage is TRBV30 and J usage is TRBJ2-3; 9 bases map to TRBD1. From germline, CDR1 is GTSNPN and CDR2 SVGIG (reference sequence). Unmatched junction bases numbered 5, after V lost 3 bases and J lost 1 base. This CDR3 contains 15 residues. Here the CDR3 reads CAWRGDRVGTDTQYF. CDR3 coding DNA: TGTGCCTGGAGGGGGGACAGGGTCGGCACAGATACGCAGTATTTT.

This clone has a single count. This rearrangement joins TRBV10-1 to TRBJ2-6; D is perhaps TRBD2 (6 bases). V lost 9 bases, J lost 4 bases, and 19 bases lay in between. The CDR3 extends over 16 amino acids. The germline gives CDR1 WNHNN, CDR2 SYGVQD (reference sequence). The CDR3 loop is CASQEEGTLGANVLTF. CDR3 coding DNA: TGCGCCAGTCAGGAGGAGGGAACTCTGGGGGCCAACGTCCTGACTTTC.

The genes are TRBV7-9 and TRBJ2-6; 7 bases line up with TRBD1. The CDR3 loop spans 18 amino acids. The germline V gene has CDR1 SEHNR and CDR2 FQNEAQ (reference sequence). V lost 1 base, J lost 3 bases, and 9 bases stayed unmatched. CDR3 sequence (DNA): TGTGCCAGCAGCTTAGGCAGGGGGATCCCGCTTGGGGCCAACGTCCTGACTTTC. Translation: CASSLGRGIPLGANVLTF.

This chain uses TRBV6-6 with TRBJ1-6; no clear D gene. Germline V gives CDR1 MNHNY, CDR2 SVGAGI (reference sequence). The CDR3 has 15 residues. V lost 8 bases and J lost 8, with 19 bases in between. The CDR3 reads CASVKRAPIDSPLHF. CDR3 sequence (DNA): TGTGCCAGCGTTAAGAGAGCTCCTATCGATTCACCCCTCCACTTT.

The rearrangement joins TRBV7-9 to TRBJ1-2; 9 positions agree with TRBD1. CDR3 size: 18 residues. The germline V gene has CDR1 SEHNR and CDR2 FQNEAQ (reference sequence). J lost 0 bases, V lost 5 bases, and 13 bases had no gene match. CDR3 residues: CASSAFPGQGRANYGYTF. CDR3 coding DNA: TGTGCCAGCAGCGCATTTCCGGGACAGGGAAGAGCTAACTATGGCTACACCTTC.

The chain combines TRBV18 with TRBJ2-7; 7 positions agree with TRBD2. Trimming took 1 base from V and 3 from J; bases not matched to a gene: 3. This CDR3 spans 14 amino acids. CDR1 and CDR2 (germline): KGHSH, LQKENI. CDR3 DNA sequence: TGTGCCAGCTCACCACAAACGGGAGGCTACGAGCAGTACTTC. Protein product: CASSPQTGGYEQYF.

The count of this clone is one. The chain joins TRBV19 to TRBJ1-6; tentatively, D is TRBD1 (5 bases). V gave up 5 bases and J gave up 9 bases, with 14 bases separating them. Germline loops: CDR1 LNHDA, CDR2 SQIVND (reference sequence). This CDR3 is built from 14 residues. The CDR3 here is CASSARVWASPLHF. CDR3 nucleotide sequence: TGTGCCAGTAGTGCCAGGGTATGGGCTTCACCCCTCCACTTT.

This clone was seen once. The rearrangement links TRBV18 to TRBJ1-3; D perhaps matches TRBD1 (6 bases). Trimming pared 4 bases from V and 0 bases from J, leaving 16 bases between. Germline lookup yields CDR1 KGHSH and CDR2 LQKENI. This CDR3 region has 17 residues. DNA of the CDR3: TGTGCCAGCTCACTATCTACAGGGATGGGCTCTGGAAACACCATATATTTT. Its translation is CASSLSTGMGSGNTIYF. The full variable domain, completed using reference TRBV18 and TRBJ1-3, is NAGVMQNPRHLVRRRGQEARLRCSPMKGHSHVYWYRQLPEEGLKFMVYLQKENIIDESGMPKERFSAEFPKEGPSILRIQQVVRGDSAAYFCASSLSTGMGSGNTIYFGEGSWLTVV.

The chain links TRBV19 to TRBJ2-2, with 7 bases aligning to TRBD2. The CDR3 contains 15 residues. Germline trimming cut 0 bases from V and 3 bases from J; bases unmatched to any gene: 1. From germline, CDR1 is LNHDA and CDR2 SQIVND (reference sequence). The CDR3 DNA is TGTGCCAGTAGTATAGATCGGGGGGACACCGGGGAGCTGTTTTTT. Its protein product is CASSIDRGDTGELFF.